One sample yielded the 28 T cell receptor beta chains listed below, sequenced in a study of blood T cells in healthy people across ages. Sample-barcoded 5' priming and a J-beta primer mix drove a second PCR of about 6 to 12 cycles. TCRdb independently ran MiXCR on the 5' RACE reads; one entry per CDR3 protein. The sample has about 730,000 distinct CDR3 sequences, more than 40% seen once. The sequenced sample was blood. All receptors come from a woman aged 55-69 years in good health.

V is TRBV12-3 or TRBV12-4 and J is TRBJ2-7; D is perhaps TRBD2 (5 bases). The closer fit of TRBJ2-1 to the DNA end suggests the J call may be wrong. The CDR3 is 11 amino acids. The CDR3 DNA reads TGTGCCAGCGGAGCGGCTAGCGAGCAGTTCTTC. Translation gives CASGAASEQFF.

This clonotype was detected many times. The DNA of the CDR3 is TGTGCCAGCAGCTTAGGACCGGTCTCCTACAATGAGCAGTTCTTC. Its translation: CASSLGPVSYNEQFF. The gene calls are TRBV7-8 and TRBJ2-1, with D unresolved. Trimming removed 1 base at V and 0 bases at J, with 7 bases between. From germline, CDR1 is SGHVS and CDR2 FQNEAQ. The CDR3 sequence is 15 residues long.

This rearrangement joins TRBV12-3 or TRBV12-4 to TRBJ1-6, with D tentatively TRBD1 (6 bases). There are 15 residues in the CDR3. The germline V and J ends were trimmed by 6 bases and 7 bases, with 16 bases remaining between them. The CDR3 is CASSHAGGRNSPLHF. The DNA of the CDR3 is TGTGCCAGCAGCCATGCTGGGGGCAGGAATTCACCCCTCCACTTT.

This chain's CDR3 is CASSLAGDPYEQYF. The CDR3 nucleotides are TGTGCCAGCAGTTTAGCAGGGGATCCCTACGAGCAGTACTTC. This rearrangement joins TRBV27 to TRBJ2-7, with a possible D match to TRBD1 (6 bases). Germline lookup yields CDR1 MNHEY and CDR2 SMNVEV (reference sequence). The CDR3 is made up of 14 amino acids. The V gene lost 2 bases and the J gene lost 2 bases, with 10 bases spanning the gap.

The J gene is TRBJ2-1, the V gene TRBV10-3; the match to TRBD1 covers 8 bases. The CDR3 spans 14 residues. After removal of 7 bases from V and 5 bases from J, the junction contained 7 bases not matched to a gene. The germline CDR1 and CDR2 sequences are ENHRY and SYGVKD. CDR3 sequence reads: CAITADRENNEQFF. CDR3 in DNA: TGTGCCATCACCGCGGACAGGGAAAACAATGAGCAGTTCTTC.

This clonotype was observed a few times. The chain combines TRBV5-1 with TRBJ2-1; a possible D gene is TRBD2 (6 bases). The CDR3 has 15 residues. CDR1 and CDR2 from the germline V gene are SGHRS and YFSETQ. The V and J ends lost 0 bases and 3 bases respectively, with 10 bases between them. The CDR3 bases are TGCGCCAGCAGCTTGGATGGAGGGCTCTACAATGAGCAGTTCTTC. Amino acids: CASSLDGGLYNEQFF.

CDR3 amino acids: CASSESPIETQYF. The CDR3 nucleotides read TGTGCCAGCAGTGAATCCCCGATCGAGACCCAGTACTTC. The rearrangement links TRBV6-1 to TRBJ2-5; D is unclear. The CDR3 loop spans 13 amino acids. Germline CDR1 is MNHNS and CDR2 is SASEGT. Trimming removed 2 bases from V and 5 bases from J, with 9 bases in between.

The J gene is TRBJ1-1, the V gene TRBV29-1; 7 bases are a match to TRBD1. Per germline, CDR1 SQVTM and CDR2 ANQGSEA. With V trimmed by 4 bases and J by 4 bases, 3 bases remained unmatched. The CDR3 is made up of 12 amino acids. CDR3 sequence (DNA): TGCAGCGTTGTGGAGGGGGCCACTGAAGCTTTCTTT. This gives the protein CSVVEGATEAFF. Supplemented by reference TRBV29-1 and TRBJ1-1, the full variable domain reads SAVISQKPSRDICQRGTSLTIQCQVDSQVTMMFWYRQQPGQSLTLIATANQGSEATYESGFVIDKFPISRPNLTFSTLTVSNMSPEDSSIYLCSVVEGATEAFFGQGTRLTVV.

V usage is TRBV4-3 and J usage is TRBJ2-7; 12 bases agree with TRBD2. V shed 3 bases and J 1 base; nucleotides not matched to a gene: 4. The CDR3 consists of 16 residues. Germline-derived CDR1 and CDR2 are LGHNA and YSLEER. The chain's CDR3 is CASSQELAGGSYEQYF. As DNA, the CDR3 is TGCGCCAGCAGCCAGGAACTAGCGGGAGGTTCCTACGAGCAGTACTTC.

V gene TRBV4-3 combines with J gene TRBJ2-1; 8 bases match TRBD1. J lost 6 bases, V lost 4 bases, and 5 bases had no gene match. In germline, CDR1 is LGHNA, CDR2 YSLEER. The CDR3 has 14 amino acids. The CDR3 DNA is TGCGCCAGCAGCCGACAGGGGAAAGGCAATGAGCAGTTCTTC. This codes for CASSRQGKGNEQFF.

The chain carries TRBV6-2 or TRBV6-3 and TRBJ2-4; D may be TRBD2 (5 bases). This CDR3 is 15 amino acids long. Per germline, CDR1 MNHEY and CDR2 SVGEGT. The V and J ends lost 6 bases and 0 bases respectively, with 12 bases between them. CDR3 sequence reads: CASRTSGLAKNIQYF. The CDR3 nucleotides read TGTGCCAGCAGAACAAGCGGACTAGCCAAAAACATTCAGTACTTC.

Details on this clonotype: The junction departs from the called germline gene at one end, perhaps through a read error. The genes are TRBV29-1 and TRBJ1-1; no definite D call. The germline CDR1 and CDR2 sequences are SQVTM and ANQGSEA. This CDR3 comprises 13 residues. CDR3 nucleotides: TGCAGCGTCGTAGGGCTCGCCCACACTGGAGCTTTCTTT. Its translation: CSVVGLAHTGAFF.

Comments on this clonotype: A junction boundary mismatches the germline segment, possibly from a read error. This chain connects TRBV5-1 to TRBJ1-2; no clear D gene. Germline lookup yields CDR1 SGHRS and CDR2 YFSETQ. This CDR3 region has 12 residues. CDR3 DNA: TGCGCCAGCATCTTGGCAGCTGATGGCTACACCTTC. Protein: CASILAADGYTF.

Ten or more counts support this clonotype. This chain joins TRBV7-9 and TRBJ1-2; D gene ambiguous. The CDR3 extends over 14 amino acids. CDR1 is SEHNR, CDR2 FQNEAQ, per germline (reference sequence). V was trimmed by 2 bases and J by 6 bases, leaving 13 bases between them. The CDR3 DNA is TGTGCCAGCAGCTTACCGCCGGACTCCGATGGCTACACCTTC. Its translation: CASSLPPDSDGYTF.

This clonotype appeared a single time. The chain links TRBV4-3 to TRBJ2-5; D not resolved. Matching the DNA end better, TRBJ2-7 makes the J call doubtful. CDR1 LGHNA and CDR2 YSLEER come from the germline V gene. This CDR3 spans 15 amino acids. The CDR3 nucleotides read TGCGCCAGCAGCCAAGAATTTTGGAACAGCTACGAGCAGTACTTC. Amino acid sequence: CASSQEFWNSYEQYF.

The chain uses TRBV5-1 and TRBJ2-4, with D tentatively TRBD1 (6 bases). Trimming cost V 0 bases and J 12 bases, with 19 bases left between them. This CDR3 spans 15 amino acids. Looked up from germline, CDR1 is SGHRS and CDR2 is YFSETQ. The CDR3 protein is CASSLATGNLYDQYF. CDR3 sequence (DNA): TGCGCCAGCAGCTTGGCAACAGGGAATCTCTACGATCAGTACTTC.

V is TRBV30 and J is TRBJ2-7; the match to TRBD1 covers 12 bases. The CDR3 sequence is 13 residues long. V trimming: 8 bases; J trimming: 4 bases; junction bases outside the gene matches: 6. In germline, CDR1 is GTSNPN, CDR2 SVGIG (reference sequence). The CDR3, as DNA: TGTGCCCGGGGGACAGGGGGCGCGTACGAGCAGTACTTC. This codes for CARGTGGAYEQYF.

The chain combines TRBV11-1 with TRBJ2-3, with D possibly TRBD2 on 6 matching bases. The CDR3 runs to 16 residues. Germline CDR1 and CDR2: SGHAT and FQDESV (reference sequence). V was shortened by 6 bases and J by 4 bases, with 20 bases between the two germline ends. The CDR3 DNA reads TGTGCCAGCAGTTACGGGTCTGGCGGGATCGCAGATACGCAGTATTTT. This translates into CASSYGSGGIADTQYF.

CDR3 amino acids: CASRLDGGNHRPQHF. The CDR3 DNA reads as TGTGCCAGCAGATTGGACGGAGGTAACCATCGACCCCAGCATTTT. This chain uses TRBV27 with TRBJ1-5; D call uncertain. The V end lost 6 bases, the J end lost 10 bases, and 22 bases lay between the germline ends. The CDR3 spans 15 residues. Germline CDR1 MNHEY, CDR2 SMNVEV (reference sequence).

The gene calls are TRBV19 and TRBJ1-1; D is uncertain. The germline CDR1 and CDR2 sequences are LNHDA and SQIVND (reference sequence). This CDR3 spans 14 amino acids. The V and J ends lost 5 bases and 0 bases respectively, with 10 bases between them. In DNA, the CDR3 is TGTGCCAGTAGTCCGCCTAGGATGAACACTGAAGCTTTCTTT. Translated: CASSPPRMNTEAFF. Supplemented by reference TRBV19 and TRBJ1-1, the full variable domain reads DGGITQSPKYLFRKEGQNVTLSCEQNLNHDAMYWYRQDPGQGLRLIYYSQIVNDFQKGDIAEGYSVSREKKESFPLTVTSAQKNPTAFYLCASSPPRMNTEAFFGQGTRLTVV.

This clonotype was counted between two and nine times. V gene TRBV5-1 combines with J gene TRBJ1-1; a possible D gene is TRBD1 (5 bases). V gave up 4 bases and J gave up 1 base, with 11 bases separating them. CDR3 length: 14 amino acids. Germline V gene lookup returns CDR1 SGHRS and CDR2 YFSETQ. Here the CDR3 reads CASSRDGSNTEAFF. In DNA form, the CDR3 reads TGCGCCAGCAGCAGGGACGGATCGAACACTGAAGCTTTCTTT.

V usage is TRBV6-2 or TRBV6-3 and J usage is TRBJ1-1, with D unresolved. The CDR3 spans 18 residues. The ends were cut back, 0 bases at V and 3 bases at J, with 20 bases in the middle. Germline CDR1 and CDR2: MNHEY and SVGEGT. The CDR3 reads CASSYSKQWRAIDTEAFF. CDR3 DNA: TGTGCCAGCAGTTACTCGAAGCAGTGGAGGGCCATAGACACTGAAGCTTTCTTT.

CDR3 coding DNA: TGTGCCAGCAGTTTCAGGCGGGAGAGCTATGAGCAGTTCTTC. This codes for CASSFRRESYEQFF. V usage is TRBV27 and J usage is TRBJ2-1, with TRBD2 matching over 7 bases. The CDR3 totals 14 residues. Germline lookup yields CDR1 MNHEY and CDR2 SMNVEV (reference sequence). Trimming took 3 bases from V and 8 from J; bases not matched to a gene: 7.

The V and J genes are TRBV11-2 and TRBJ2-1; 16 nucleotides line up with TRBD2. J gave up 0 bases and V 7 bases, and 3 bases lay outside the gene matches. The length of the CDR3 is 17 residues. Germline assignment: CDR1 SGHAT and CDR2 FQNNGV. The CDR3 here is CASMGTSGGASYNEQFF. Here the CDR3 DNA reads TGTGCCAGCATGGGGACTAGCGGGGGGGCCTCCTACAATGAGCAGTTCTTC. The whole variable domain, remainder taken from reference TRBV11-2 and TRBJ2-1, is EAGVAQSPRYKIIEKRQSVAFWCNPISGHATLYWYQQILGQGPKLLIQFQNNGVVDDSQLPKDRFSAERLKGVDSTLKIQPAKLEDSAVYLCASMGTSGGASYNEQFFGPGTRLTVL.

The chain is built from TRBV27 and TRBJ2-5; TRBD1 or TRBD2 may be the D gene (5 bases each). The DNA end is more similar to TRBJ2-7, so the J call may be wrong. CDR1 and CDR2 from the germline V gene are MNHEY and SMNVEV (reference sequence). This CDR3 has 16 amino acids. CDR3 amino acids: CASSVKSGTAGYEQYF. The CDR3 DNA is TGTGCCAGCAGTGTCAAGTCCGGGACGGCAGGGTACGAGCAGTACTTC.

This clonotype was detected ten times or more. The chain has TRBV12-3 or TRBV12-4 and TRBJ2-3, with TRBD2 identical over 11 bases. The length of the CDR3 is 16 residues. J lost 6 bases, V lost 1 base, and 6 bases had no gene match. Here the CDR3 DNA reads TGTGCCAGCAGTTTAGGGTTAGCGGGAGGGTCCGATACGCAGTATTTT. Translated, it gives CASSLGLAGGSDTQYF.

This rearrangement joins TRBV29-1 to TRBJ1-2; possibly TRBD1 for D (5 bases). The germline CDR1 and CDR2 sequences are SQVTM and ANQGSEA. Trimming stripped 1 base from V and 8 bases from J, with 11 bases between. The CDR3 extends over 12 amino acids. The CDR3 is CSVEGSGHGYTF. The DNA of the CDR3 is TGCAGCGTTGAAGGGTCAGGGCACGGCTACACCTTC.

This clonotype has more than one count but fewer than ten. The rearrangement joins TRBV27 to TRBJ2-6, with D possibly called TRBD1 or TRBD2 (5 bases each). CDR3 length equals 16 residues. Germline CDR1 and CDR2: MNHEY and SMNVEV (reference sequence). V lost 5 bases and J lost 0, with 11 bases in between. CDR3 sequence (DNA): TGTGCCAGCAGTCCGGGACGGACCTCTGGGGCCAACGTCCTGACTTTC. It encodes CASSPGRTSGANVLTF.